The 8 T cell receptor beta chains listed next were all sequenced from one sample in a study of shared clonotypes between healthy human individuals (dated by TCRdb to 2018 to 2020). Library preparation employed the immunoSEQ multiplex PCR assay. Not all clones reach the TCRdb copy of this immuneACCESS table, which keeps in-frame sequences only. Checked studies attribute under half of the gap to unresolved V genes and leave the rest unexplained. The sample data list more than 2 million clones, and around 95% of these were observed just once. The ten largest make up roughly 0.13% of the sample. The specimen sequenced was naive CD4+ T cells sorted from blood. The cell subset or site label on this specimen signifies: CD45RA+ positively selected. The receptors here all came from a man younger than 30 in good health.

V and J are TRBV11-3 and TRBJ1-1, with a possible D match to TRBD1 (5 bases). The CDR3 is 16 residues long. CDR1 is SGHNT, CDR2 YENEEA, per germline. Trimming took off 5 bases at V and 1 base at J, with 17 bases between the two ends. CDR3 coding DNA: TGTGCCAGCAGCCCCTCCGGGGGTTTAGGGAACACTGAAGCTTTCTTT. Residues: CASSPSGGLGNTEAFF.

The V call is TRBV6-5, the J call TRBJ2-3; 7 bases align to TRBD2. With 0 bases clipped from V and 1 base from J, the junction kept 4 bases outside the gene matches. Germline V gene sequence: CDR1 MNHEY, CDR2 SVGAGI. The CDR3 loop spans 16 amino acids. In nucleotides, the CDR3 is TGTGCCAGCAGTTACTCGGCGGGGGAAGGCACAGATACGCAGTATTTT. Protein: CASSYSAGEGTDTQYF.

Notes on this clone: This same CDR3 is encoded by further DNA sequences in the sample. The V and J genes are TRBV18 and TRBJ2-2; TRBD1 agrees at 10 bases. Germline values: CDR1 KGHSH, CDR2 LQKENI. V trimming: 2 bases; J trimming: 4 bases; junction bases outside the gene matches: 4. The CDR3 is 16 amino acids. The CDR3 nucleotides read TGTGCCAGCTCACCAAGACAGGGGGCGAGCACCGGGGAGCTGTTTTTT. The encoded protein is CASSPRQGASTGELFF.

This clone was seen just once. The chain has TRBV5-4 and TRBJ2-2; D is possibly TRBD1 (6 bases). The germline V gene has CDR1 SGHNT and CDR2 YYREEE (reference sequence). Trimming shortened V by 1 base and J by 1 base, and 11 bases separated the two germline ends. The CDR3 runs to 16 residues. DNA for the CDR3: TGTGCCAGCAGCTTGCTCTCACAGGGGAACACCGGGGAGCTGTTTTTT. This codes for CASSLLSQGNTGELFF.

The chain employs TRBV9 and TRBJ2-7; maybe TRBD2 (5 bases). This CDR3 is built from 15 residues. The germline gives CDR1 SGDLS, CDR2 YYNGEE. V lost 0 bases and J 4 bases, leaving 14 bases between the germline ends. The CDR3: CASSVANTGLYEQYF. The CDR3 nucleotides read TGTGCCAGCAGCGTAGCTAACACTGGACTTTACGAGCAGTACTTC.

In DNA, the CDR3 is TGTGCCAGCAGCCCCGGTACCCTCGTCCCGACTAGTAACTATGGCTACACCTTC. Translated: CASSPGTLVPTSNYGYTF. The chain recombines TRBV14 with TRBJ1-2; D is ambiguous. Germline loops: CDR1 SGHDN, CDR2 FVKESK. Trimming removed 4 bases at V and 1 base at J, with 22 bases between. This CDR3 is 18 amino acids long.

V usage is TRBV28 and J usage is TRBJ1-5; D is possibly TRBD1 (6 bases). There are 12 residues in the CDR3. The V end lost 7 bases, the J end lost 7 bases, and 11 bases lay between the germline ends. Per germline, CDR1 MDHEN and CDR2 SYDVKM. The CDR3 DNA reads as TGTGCCAGCAAAGGGGGTAAGCAGCCCCAGCATTTT. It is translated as CASKGGKQPQHF. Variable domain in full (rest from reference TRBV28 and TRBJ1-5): DVKVTQSSRYLVKRTGEKVFLECVQDMDHENMFWYRQDPGLGLRLIYFSYDVKMKEKGDIPEGYSVSREKKERFSLILESASTNQTSMYLCASKGGKQPQHFGDGTRLSIL.

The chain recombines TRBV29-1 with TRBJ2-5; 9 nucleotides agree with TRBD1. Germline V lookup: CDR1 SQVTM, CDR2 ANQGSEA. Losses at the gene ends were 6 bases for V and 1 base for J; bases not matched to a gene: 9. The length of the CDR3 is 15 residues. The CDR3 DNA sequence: TGCAGCGTCGGCGCGGGGGACAGGGTCCAAGAGACCCAGTACTTC. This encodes CSVGAGDRVQETQYF.